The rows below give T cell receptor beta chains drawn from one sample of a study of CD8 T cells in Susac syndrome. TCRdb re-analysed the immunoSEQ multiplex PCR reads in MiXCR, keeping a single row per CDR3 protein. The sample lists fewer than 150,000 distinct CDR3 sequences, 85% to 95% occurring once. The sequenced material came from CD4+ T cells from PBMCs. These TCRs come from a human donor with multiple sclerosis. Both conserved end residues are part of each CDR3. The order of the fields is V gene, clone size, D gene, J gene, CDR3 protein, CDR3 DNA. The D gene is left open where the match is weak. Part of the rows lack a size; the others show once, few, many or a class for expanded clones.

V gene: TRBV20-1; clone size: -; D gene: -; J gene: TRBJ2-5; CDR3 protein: CSARGTSQETQYF; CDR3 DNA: TGCAGTGCACGTGGGACATCTCAAGAGACCCAGTACTTC
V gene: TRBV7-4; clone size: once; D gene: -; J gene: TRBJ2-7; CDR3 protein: CASAGGGGAHEQYF; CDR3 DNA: TGTGCCAGCGCAGGGGGCGGGGGGGCCCACGAGCAGTACTTC
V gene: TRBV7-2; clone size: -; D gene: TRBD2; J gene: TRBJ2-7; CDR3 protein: CASSLSAGSSYEQYF; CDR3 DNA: TGTGCCAGCAGCTTATCAGCGGGGAGCTCCTACGAGCAGTACTTC
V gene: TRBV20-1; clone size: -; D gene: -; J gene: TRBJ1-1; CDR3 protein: CSASPQRNTEAFF; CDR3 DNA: TGCAGTGCTAGTCCGCAGAGGAACACTGAAGCTTTCTTT
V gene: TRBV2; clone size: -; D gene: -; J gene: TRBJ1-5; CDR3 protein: CASNLRGDQPQHF; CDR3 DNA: TGTGCCAGCAATTTAAGGGGGGATCAGCCCCAGCATTTT
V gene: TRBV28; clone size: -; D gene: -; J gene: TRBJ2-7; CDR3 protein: CASTVNLGETYEQYF; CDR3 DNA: TGTGCCAGCACCGTAAATCTGGGCGAAACCTACGAGCAGTACTTC
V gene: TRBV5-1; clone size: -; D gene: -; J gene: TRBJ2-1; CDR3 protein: CAISSDRFSYNEQFF; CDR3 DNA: TGCGCCATCAGCTCCGACAGGTTTTCCTACAATGAGCAGTTCTTC
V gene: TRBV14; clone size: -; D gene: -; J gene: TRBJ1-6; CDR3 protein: CASSPLGLGSYNSPLHF; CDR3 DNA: TGTGCCAGCAGCCCACTGGGGTTAGGATCCTATAATTCACCCCTCCACTTT
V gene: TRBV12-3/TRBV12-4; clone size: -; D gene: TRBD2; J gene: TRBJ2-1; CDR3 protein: CASSPMSGGYNEQFF; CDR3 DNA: TGTGCCAGCAGTCCCATGAGCGGGGGCTACAATGAGCAGTTCTTC
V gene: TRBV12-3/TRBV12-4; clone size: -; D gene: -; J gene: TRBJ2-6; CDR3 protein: CASSPRSAGANVLTF; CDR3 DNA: TGTGCCAGCAGTCCGCGGAGCGCTGGGGCCAACGTCCTGACTTTC
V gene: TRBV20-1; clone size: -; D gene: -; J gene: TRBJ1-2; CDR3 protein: CSARRLGGSNYGYTF; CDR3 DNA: TGCAGTGCTAGACGGCTTGGGGGATCTAACTATGGCTACACCTTC
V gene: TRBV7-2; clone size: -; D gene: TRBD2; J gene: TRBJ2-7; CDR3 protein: CASSPRLAASYEQYF; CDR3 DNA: TGTGCCAGCAGCCCGCGACTAGCGGCCTCCTACGAGCAGTACTTC
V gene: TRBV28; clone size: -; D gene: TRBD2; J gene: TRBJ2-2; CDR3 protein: CASSFGRRGTTRTGELFF; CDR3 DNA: TGTGCCAGCAGTTTTGGCCGGCGTGGGACTACAAGAACCGGGGAGCTGTTTTTT
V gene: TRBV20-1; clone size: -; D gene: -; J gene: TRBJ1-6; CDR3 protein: CSARTEYNSPLHF; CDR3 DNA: TGCAGTGCTCGGACAGAGTATAATTCACCCCTCCACTTT
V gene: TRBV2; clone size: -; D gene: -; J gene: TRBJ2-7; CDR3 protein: CASSVGEAGEQYF; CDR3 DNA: TGTGCCAGCAGTGTGGGCGAGGCTGGGGAGCAGTACTTC
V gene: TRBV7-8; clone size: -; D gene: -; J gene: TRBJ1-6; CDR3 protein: CASSLGGSRSGGSPLHF; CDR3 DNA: TGTGCCAGCAGCTTAGGGGGATCCCGCTCTGGTGGCTCACCCCTCCACTTT
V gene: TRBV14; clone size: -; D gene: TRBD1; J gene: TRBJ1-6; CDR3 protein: CASSQRNQGAAPLHF; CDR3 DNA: TGTGCCAGCAGCCAAAGAAATCAGGGGGCCGCACCCCTCCACTTT
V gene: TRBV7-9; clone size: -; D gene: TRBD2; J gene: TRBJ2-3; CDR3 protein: CASSPIRGGSRDTQYF; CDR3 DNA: TGTGCCAGCAGCCCCATCCGGGGGGGAAGTCGGGATACGCAGTATTTT
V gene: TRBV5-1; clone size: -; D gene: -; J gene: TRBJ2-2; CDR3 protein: CASSLGSGEAGELFF; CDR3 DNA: TGCGCCAGCAGCTTGGGCTCCGGGGAGGCCGGGGAGCTGTTTTTT
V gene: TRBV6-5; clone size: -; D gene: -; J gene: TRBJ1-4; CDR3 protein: CASSYSMPGDPNEKLFF; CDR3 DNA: TGTGCCAGCAGTTACTCGATGCCAGGGGATCCTAATGAAAAACTGTTTTTT
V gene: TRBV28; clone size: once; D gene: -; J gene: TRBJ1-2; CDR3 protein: CASSLMTNGYTF; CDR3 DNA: TGTGCCAGCAGTTTAATGACAAATGGCTACACCTTC
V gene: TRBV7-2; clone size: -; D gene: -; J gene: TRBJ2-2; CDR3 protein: CASSLGFVTGELFF; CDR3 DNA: TGTGCCAGCAGCCTAGGGTTTGTCACCGGGGAGCTGTTTTTT
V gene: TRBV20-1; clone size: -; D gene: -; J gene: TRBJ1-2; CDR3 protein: CSARMGGGFGYGYTF; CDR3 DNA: TGCAGTGCTAGGATGGGAGGGGGTTTTGGCTATGGCTACACCTTC
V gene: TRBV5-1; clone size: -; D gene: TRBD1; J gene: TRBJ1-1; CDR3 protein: CASSPGQGGTWNTEAFF; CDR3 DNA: TGCGCCAGCAGCCCCGGACAGGGGGGCACGTGGAACACTGAAGCTTTCTTT
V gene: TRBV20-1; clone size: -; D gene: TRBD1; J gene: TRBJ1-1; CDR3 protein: CSATRTGMNTEAFF; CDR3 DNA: TGCAGTGCTACCAGGACAGGCATGAACACTGAAGCTTTCTTT
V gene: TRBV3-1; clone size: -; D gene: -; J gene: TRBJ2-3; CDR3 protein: CASSSGNTDTQYF; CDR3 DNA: TGTGCCAGCAGCTCGGGGAACACAGATACGCAGTATTTT
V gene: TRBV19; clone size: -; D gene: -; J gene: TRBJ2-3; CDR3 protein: CAIGGKTRSTDTQYF; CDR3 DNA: TGTGCCATCGGAGGGAAGACACGGAGCACAGATACGCAGTATTTT
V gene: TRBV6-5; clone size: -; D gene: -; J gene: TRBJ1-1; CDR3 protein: CASRQQGGLTEAFF; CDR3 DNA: TGTGCCAGCAGACAACAGGGAGGGTTGACTGAAGCTTTCTTT
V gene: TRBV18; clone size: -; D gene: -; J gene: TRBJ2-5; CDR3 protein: CASSPRRQETQYF; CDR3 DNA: TGTGCCAGCTCACCTAGAAGGCAGGAGACCCAGTACTTC
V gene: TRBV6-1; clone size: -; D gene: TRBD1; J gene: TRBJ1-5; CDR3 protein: CASSDRGLYSNQPQHF; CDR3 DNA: TGTGCCAGCAGTGACAGGGGGCTTTATAGCAATCAGCCCCAGCATTTT
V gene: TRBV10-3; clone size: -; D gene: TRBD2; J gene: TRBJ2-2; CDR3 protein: CAMAGTSNTGELFF; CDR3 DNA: TGTGCCATGGCCGGGACTAGTAACACCGGGGAGCTGTTTTTT
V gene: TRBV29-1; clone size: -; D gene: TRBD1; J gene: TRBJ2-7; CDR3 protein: CSAGGWPTPYEQYF; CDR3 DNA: TGCAGCGCAGGGGGATGGCCTACCCCCTACGAGCAGTACTTC
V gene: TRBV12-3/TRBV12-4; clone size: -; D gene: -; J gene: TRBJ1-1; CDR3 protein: CASSFRYNTEAFF; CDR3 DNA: TGTGCCAGCAGTTTCCGGTACAACACTGAAGCTTTCTTT
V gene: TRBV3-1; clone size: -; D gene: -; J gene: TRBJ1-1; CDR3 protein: CASSQVAGPNTEVFF; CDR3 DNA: TGTGCCAGCAGCCAAGTGGCAGGACCGAACACTGAAGTTTTCTTT
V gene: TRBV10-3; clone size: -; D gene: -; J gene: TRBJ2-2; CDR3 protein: CAITTGLTGELFF; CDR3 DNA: TGTGCCATCACCACAGGGTTGACCGGGGAGCTGTTTTTT
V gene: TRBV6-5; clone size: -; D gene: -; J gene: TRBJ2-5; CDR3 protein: CASSYQTGPGTQYF; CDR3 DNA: TGTGCCAGCAGTTACCAGACGGGTCCGGGAACCCAGTACTTC
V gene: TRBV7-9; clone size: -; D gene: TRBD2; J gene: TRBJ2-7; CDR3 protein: CASSLVSGGRKTYEQYF; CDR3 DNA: TGTGCCAGCAGCTTAGTGAGCGGGGGCCGGAAGACCTACGAGCAGTACTTC
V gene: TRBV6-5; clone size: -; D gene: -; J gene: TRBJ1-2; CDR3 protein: CASSYSAAFYGYTF; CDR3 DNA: TGTGCCAGCAGTTACTCAGCCGCGTTCTATGGCTACACCTTC
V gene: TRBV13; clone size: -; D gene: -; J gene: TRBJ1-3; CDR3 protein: CASSALMDSFLPSGNTIYF; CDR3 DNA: TGTGCCAGCAGCGCACTCATGGACTCTTTCCTCCCCTCTGGAAACACCATATATTTT
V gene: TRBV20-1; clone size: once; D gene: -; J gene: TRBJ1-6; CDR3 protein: CSARERGTATLHF; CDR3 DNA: TGCAGTGCTAGGGAAAGGGGAACCGCAACCCTCCACTTT
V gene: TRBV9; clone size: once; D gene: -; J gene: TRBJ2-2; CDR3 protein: CASSIEGMDTGELFF; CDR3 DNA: TGTGCCAGCAGCATAGAGGGTATGGACACCGGGGAGCTGTTTTTT
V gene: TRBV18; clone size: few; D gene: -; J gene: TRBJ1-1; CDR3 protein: CASSPGQNTEAFF; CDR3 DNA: TGTGCCAGCTCACCGGGACAGAACACTGAAGCTTTCTTT
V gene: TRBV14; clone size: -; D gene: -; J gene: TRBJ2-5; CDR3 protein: CASSQALLVKTQYF; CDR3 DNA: TGTGCCAGCAGCCAAGCCCTCCTCGTGAAGACCCAGTACTTC
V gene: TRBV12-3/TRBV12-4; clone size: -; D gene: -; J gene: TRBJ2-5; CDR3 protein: CASSLGDSRGTQYF; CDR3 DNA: TGTGCCAGCAGTTTAGGGGACTCCCGCGGGACCCAGTACTTC
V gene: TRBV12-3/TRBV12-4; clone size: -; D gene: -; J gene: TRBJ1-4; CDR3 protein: CASSLFRAGEKLFF; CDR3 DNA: TGTGCCAGCAGTTTATTCCGGGCCGGGGAAAAACTGTTTTTT
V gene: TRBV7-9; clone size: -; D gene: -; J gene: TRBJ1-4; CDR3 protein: CASSYRGRDKGEKLFF; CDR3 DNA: TGTGCCAGCAGCTACCGGGGGAGGGACAAAGGTGAAAAACTGTTTTTT
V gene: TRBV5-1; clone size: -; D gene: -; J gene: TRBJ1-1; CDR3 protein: CASSPLDRTMNTEAFF; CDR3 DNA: TGCGCCAGCAGCCCCCTGGACAGAACCATGAACACTGAAGCTTTCTTT
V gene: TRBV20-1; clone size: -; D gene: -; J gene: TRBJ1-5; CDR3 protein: CSARNKQNQPQHF; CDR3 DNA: TGCAGTGCTAGGAACAAACAGAATCAGCCCCAGCATTTT
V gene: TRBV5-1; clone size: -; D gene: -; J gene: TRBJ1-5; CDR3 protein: CASSLGGNNQPQHF; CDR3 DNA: TGCGCCAGCAGCTTGGGGGGCAACAATCAGCCCCAGCATTTT